The 10 T cell receptor beta chains presented below share a single source sample, sequenced in a study of blood T cells in healthy people across ages. It was with a sample-barcoded 5' primer and a J-beta primer mix that a second PCR of roughly 7 to 11 cycles was run. MiXCR, applied by TCRdb to the 5' RACE reads, yields one record per CDR3 protein. The table shows hundreds of thousands of distinct CDR3 sequences, with about 30% occurring only once. Sequenced sample: blood. These receptors were taken from a woman of 80 years or more in good health.

Ten or more counts support this clonotype. The V and J genes are TRBV6-2 or TRBV6-3 and TRBJ1-2, with D unresolved. V lost 2 bases, J lost 5 bases, and 9 bases lay in between. Germline CDR1 and CDR2: MNHEY and SVGEGT. The CDR3 contains 13 residues. Here the CDR3 DNA reads TGTGCCAGCAGTTACCTCGCGGAATATGGCTACACCTTC. This gives the protein CASSYLAEYGYTF.

The chain has TRBV7-9 and TRBJ2-7; 11 positions match TRBD2. Unmatched junction bases numbered 9, after V lost 1 base and J lost 4 bases. The CDR3 contains 17 residues. From germline, CDR1 is SEHNR and CDR2 FQNEAQ (reference sequence). CDR3 nucleotides: TGTGCCAGCAGCTTAGTATTCGTCCCTAGCGGGAGGTACGAGCAGTACTTC. Translating it yields CASSLVFVPSGRYEQYF.

Remarks on this clonotype: This clone may be a read error of a much larger clone one base away. CDR3 bases: TGTGCCAGCAGTGATAGCGGCACCTACGAGCAGTACTTC. It specifies CASSDSGTYEQYF. V gene TRBV6-2 or TRBV6-3 combines with J gene TRBJ2-7; possibly TRBD2 for D (6 bases). CDR3 size: 13 residues. V was clipped by 5 bases and J by 2 bases, with 10 bases between them. The germline V gene encodes CDR1 MNHEY and CDR2 SVGEGT.

In this sample, this clonotype turned up a few times. A much larger clone lies a single base off, so this may be a read error. V is TRBV7-2 and J is TRBJ2-1, with 8 nucleotides matching TRBD2. Unmatched junction bases numbered 15, after V lost 4 bases and J lost 7 bases. Germline loops: CDR1 SGHTA, CDR2 FQGNSA. The CDR3 is 17 residues long. Here the CDR3 DNA reads TGTGCCAGCAGCTCGCTCTTCGGGACTAGTGGGAGGAATGAGCAGTTCTTC. It codes for CASSSLFGTSGRNEQFF.

The CDR3 sequence is CSVGDRGIGYTF. CDR3 sequence (DNA): TGCAGCGTTGGCGACAGGGGAATCGGCTACACCTTC. V and J are TRBV29-1 and TRBJ1-2, with 8 bases lining up with TRBD1. The V segment lost 4 bases and the J segment 8 bases; nucleotides outside the gene matches: 6. From germline, CDR1 is SQVTM and CDR2 ANQGSEA. The CDR3 runs to 12 residues.

This clonotype was picked up many times. The rearrangement uses TRBV7-7 and TRBJ2-3, with 8 positions matching TRBD1. The germline V gene encodes CDR1 SSHAT and CDR2 FNYEAQ (reference sequence). The CDR3 has 15 residues. Losses at the gene ends were 5 bases for V and 0 bases for J; bases not matched to a gene: 4. The DNA of the CDR3 is TGTGCCAGCAGCAAGGACAGGGCTAGCACAGATACGCAGTATTTT. Translated: CASSKDRASTDTQYF. Full variable domain (rest looked up from reference TRBV7-7 and TRBJ2-3): GAGVSQSPRYKVTKRGQDVTLRCDPISSHATLYWYQQALGQGPEFLTYFNYEAQPDKSGLPSDRFSAERPEGSISTLTIQRTEQRDSAMYRCASSKDRASTDTQYFGPGTRLTVL.

Notes on this clonotype: Since a much larger clone is just one base distant, this may be a read error. The V call is TRBV15, the J call TRBJ1-5; a possible D gene is TRBD1 (5 bases). The CDR3 length is 14 residues. Germline CDR1 reads LNHNV; CDR2 reads YYDKDF (reference sequence). The ends were cut back, 3 bases at V and 6 bases at J, with 12 bases in the middle. CDR3 protein: CATSRDQGGQPQHF. CDR3 DNA sequence: TGTGCCACCAGCAGGGATCAGGGAGGTCAGCCCCAGCATTTT. Based on the CDR3 plus reference TRBV15 and TRBJ1-5, the full variable domain is DAMVIQNPRYQVTQFGKPVTLSCSQTLNHNVMYWYQQKSSQAPKLLFHYYDKDFNNEADTPDNFQSRRPNTSFCFLDIRSPGLGDTAMYLCATSRDQGGQPQHFGDGTRLSIL.

On this clonotype: A much more abundant neighbour one base away suggests this may be a read error. The rearrangement joins TRBV6-5 to TRBJ2-5; no firm D call. Germline values: CDR1 MNHEY, CDR2 SVGAGI. The V end lost 8 bases, the J end lost 11 bases, and 21 bases lay between the germline ends. CDR3 length: 13 residues. The CDR3 sequence is CASGRRIYNEQYF. For the CDR3, the DNA is TGTGCCAGCGGCCGACGGATTTACAATGAGCAGTACTTC.

The V gene is TRBV15, the J gene TRBJ1-1, with TRBD1 matching 11 bases. V lost 2 bases and J lost 3; bases outside the gene matches: 5. This CDR3 has 16 amino acids. The germline gives CDR1 LNHNV, CDR2 YYDKDF (reference sequence). The CDR3 DNA reads as TGTGCCACCAGCAGACCCGGACAGGGGGCCCACACTGAAGCTTTCTTT. Residues: CATSRPGQGAHTEAFF.

This clonotype has a count of ten or more. This rearrangement joins TRBV6-5 to TRBJ1-2; TRBD1 agrees at 8 bases. Germline V gene sequence: CDR1 MNHEY, CDR2 SVGAGI. The CDR3 covers 16 residues. The junction had 19 bases not matched to a gene; V was cut back by 5 bases and J by 11 bases. The CDR3: CASSPNLAWTGPGYTF. CDR3 nucleotide sequence: TGTGCCAGCAGTCCGAACCTTGCGTGGACAGGGCCGGGGTACACCTTC.